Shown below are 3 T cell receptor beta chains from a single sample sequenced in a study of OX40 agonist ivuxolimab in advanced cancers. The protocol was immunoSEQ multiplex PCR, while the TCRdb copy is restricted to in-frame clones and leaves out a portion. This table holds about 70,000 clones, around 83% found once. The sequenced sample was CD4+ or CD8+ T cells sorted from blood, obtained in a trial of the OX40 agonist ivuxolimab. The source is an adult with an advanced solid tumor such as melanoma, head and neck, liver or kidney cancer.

The CDR3 nucleotides are TGTGCCAGCTCACCAGGGTTCAATCAGCCCCAGCATTTT. Amino acids: CASSPGFNQPQHF. The gene calls are TRBV18 and TRBJ1-5; D ambiguous. This CDR3 comprises 13 residues. The V end was cut by 2 bases, the J end by 3 bases, with 5 bases between. Germline lookup yields CDR1 KGHSH and CDR2 LQKENI.

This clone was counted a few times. The chain's CDR3 is CASSYSRGGYETQYF. As DNA, the CDR3 is TGTGCCAGCAGTTACTCTAGGGGGGGTTACGAGACCCAGTACTTC. V and J are TRBV6-6 and TRBJ2-5; a weak D match, TRBD2 (7 bases). Germline V gene lookup returns CDR1 MNHNY and CDR2 SVGAGI (reference sequence). CDR3 length: 15 residues. Deletions cut 0 bases from V and 5 bases from J, with 13 bases between.

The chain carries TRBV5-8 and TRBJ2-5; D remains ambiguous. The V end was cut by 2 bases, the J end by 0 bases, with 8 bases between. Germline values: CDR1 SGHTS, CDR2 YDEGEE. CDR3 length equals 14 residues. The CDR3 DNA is TGTGCCAGCAGCTTCCAGAGGTACCAAGAGACCCAGTACTTC. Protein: CASSFQRYQETQYF.